What follows are 25 T cell receptor beta chains derived from one specimen sequenced in a study of blood T cell repertoires in COVID-19. This table comes from immunoSEQ multiplex PCR, and its TCRdb copy is limited to in-frame clones, with some not included. The data contain about 99,000 clones, 82% of them singletons. The sequencing input was peripheral blood. These receptors all stem from a man between 60 and 75 years old with acute or convalescent COVID-19.

V is TRBV27 and J is TRBJ2-7; 13 bases fit TRBD2. This CDR3 spans 16 amino acids. With 5 bases clipped from V and 9 bases from J, the junction kept 13 bases outside the gene matches. The germline gives CDR1 MNHEY, CDR2 SMNVEV (reference sequence). CDR3 sequence: CASSPMTSGRSHAQYF. The CDR3 DNA reads TGTGCCAGCAGTCCAATGACTAGCGGGAGGTCCCACGCGCAGTACTTC.

As regards this clone: Other nucleotide sequences from this sample produce the same CDR3. V is TRBV30 and J is TRBJ1-3, with D possibly being TRBD1 (5 bases). CDR1 GTSNPN and CDR2 SVGIG come from the germline V gene (reference sequence). The V and J ends lost 0 bases and 2 bases respectively, with 8 bases between them. The CDR3 extends over 14 amino acids. The CDR3 reads CAWSVQGAGNTIYF. The CDR3 DNA sequence: TGTGCCTGGAGTGTACAAGGGGCTGGAAACACCATATATTTT. Together with reference TRBV30 and TRBJ1-3, the CDR3 gives the full variable domain: SQTIHQWPATLVQPVGSPLSLECTVEGTSNPNLYWYRQAAGRGLQLLFYSVGIGQISSEVPQNLSASRPQDRQFILSSKKLLLSDSGFYLCAWSVQGAGNTIYFGEGSWLTVV.

This chain joins TRBV19 and TRBJ1-5; 8 positions agree with TRBD1. The V and J ends lost 6 bases and 7 bases, in that order; junction bases with no gene match: 11. The CDR3 covers 15 residues. The germline CDR1 and CDR2 sequences are LNHDA and SQIVND (reference sequence). The CDR3 nucleotides are TGTGCCAGTAGGCCAATGACAGGGGCCAGGCAGCCCCAGCATTTT. As protein: CASRPMTGARQPQHF.

The chain recombines TRBV7-9 with TRBJ2-7; TRBD1 agrees at 7 bases. The V gene's germline CDR1 is SEHNR and CDR2 FQNEAQ (reference sequence). J lost 5 bases, V lost 2 bases, and 15 bases had no gene match. This CDR3 is 17 amino acids long. This chain's CDR3 is CASSLRLGQGVDNEQYF. The CDR3 DNA reads as TGTGCCAGCAGCTTAAGGTTGGGGCAGGGGGTCGACAACGAGCAGTACTTC.

The CDR3 reads CASSLRTSGSGVSETQYF. DNA for the CDR3: TGTGCCAGCAGCTTAAGGACTAGCGGGAGTGGGGTGTCGGAGACCCAGTACTTC. The V and J genes are TRBV7-2 and TRBJ2-5, with 13 bases aligning to TRBD2. Trimming at V came to 2 bases and at J to 5 bases, leaving 11 bases not matched to a gene. Germline loops: CDR1 SGHTA, CDR2 FQGNSA. The CDR3 spans 18 residues.

This chain links TRBV7-2 with TRBJ1-5, with 7 bases matching TRBD1. V shed 4 bases, J shed 6 bases, and the junction held 9 bases outside the gene matches. CDR3 size: 15 residues. Per germline, CDR1 SGHTA and CDR2 FQGNSA. The CDR3 DNA follows: TGTGCCAGCAGCTCCGCCGACAGGGATGGTCAGCCCCAGCATTTT. Protein: CASSSADRDGQPQHF.

Only one count was recorded for this clone. The chain has TRBV6-5 and TRBJ1-5, with D tentatively TRBD1 (5 bases). Looked up from germline, CDR1 is MNHEY and CDR2 is SVGAGI. The length of the CDR3 is 12 residues. V was cut by 7 bases and J by 8 bases, with 12 bases left in between. The CDR3 reads CASMDKEKPQHF. The CDR3 DNA sequence: TGTGCCAGCATGGACAAGGAGAAGCCCCAGCATTTT.

This chain links TRBV9 with TRBJ2-3, with 14 bases aligning to TRBD2. CDR3 length equals 19 residues. The germline V gene has CDR1 SGDLS and CDR2 YYNGEE. The junction had 10 bases not matched to a gene; V was cut back by 4 bases and J by 0 bases. Written as DNA, the CDR3 is TGTGCCAGCAGCTCCGCCGGGACTAGCGGGGGACTCAGCACAGATACGCAGTATTTT. Protein product: CASSSAGTSGGLSTDTQYF. Full variable domain (missing parts from reference TRBV9 and TRBJ2-3): DSGVTQTPKHLITATGQRVTLRCSPRSGDLSVYWYQQSLDQGLQFLIQYYNGEERAKGNILERFSAQQFPDLHSELNLSSLELGDSALYFCASSSAGTSGGLSTDTQYFGPGTRLTVL.

The rearrangement links TRBV30 to TRBJ1-2; TRBD1 aligns across 9 bases. The CDR3 is 13 amino acids. Looked up from germline, CDR1 is GTSNPN and CDR2 is SVGIG (reference sequence). Germline trimming cut 4 bases from V and 7 bases from J; bases unmatched to any gene: 7. For the CDR3, the DNA is TGTGCCTGGACCATTACAGGGGGCCGTGGCTACACCTTC. Protein sequence: CAWTITGGRGYTF.

V is TRBV5-4 and J is TRBJ2-5; the match to TRBD1 covers 10 bases. The germline gives CDR1 SGHNT, CDR2 YYREEE (reference sequence). This CDR3 is 16 amino acids long. The trim removed 4 bases at V and 2 bases at J, leaving 8 bases unmatched. The CDR3 sequence: CASSGRTGGGQETQYF. Written as DNA, the CDR3 is TGTGCCAGCAGCGGGAGGACAGGGGGGGGACAAGAGACCCAGTACTTC.

This chain uses TRBV5-6 with TRBJ2-7; tentatively, D is TRBD2 (7 bases). V was cut by 0 bases and J by 2 bases, with 24 bases left in between. This CDR3 is built from 19 residues. Germline CDR1 is SGHDT and CDR2 is YYEEEE. The CDR3 protein is CASSLVGYGGHYGTYEQYF. CDR3 nucleotides: TGTGCCAGCAGCTTGGTGGGATACGGGGGGCACTACGGAACCTACGAGCAGTACTTC.

The chain employs TRBV5-1 and TRBJ1-4; 11 bases agree with TRBD1. V shed 4 bases, J shed 4 bases, and the junction held 9 bases outside the gene matches. There are 17 residues in the CDR3. Germline CDR1 SGHRS, CDR2 YFSETQ. The DNA of the CDR3 is TGCGCCAGCAGCAGGGGACAGGGGGTCCCAGGTAATGAAAAACTGTTTTTT. Translation gives CASSRGQGVPGNEKLFF. Looking up the rest from reference TRBV5-1 and TRBJ1-4 gives the full variable domain: KAGVTQTPRYLIKTRGQQVTLSCSPISGHRSVSWYQQTPGQGLQFLFEYFSETQRNKGNFPGRFSGRQFSNSRSEMNVSTLELGDSALYLCASSRGQGVPGNEKLFFGSGTQLSVL.

This clone was counted a few times. The chain recombines TRBV11-2 with TRBJ1-1, with D possibly being TRBD1 (6 bases). The CDR3 is 14 residues long. The V and J ends lost 1 base and 0 bases respectively, with 6 bases between them. Germline V gives CDR1 SGHAT, CDR2 FQNNGV. CDR3 sequence reads: CASSLGQVNTEAFF. In DNA form, the CDR3 reads TGTGCCAGCAGCTTAGGACAGGTGAACACTGAAGCTTTCTTT. Full variable domain (outside the CDR3, taken from reference TRBV11-2 and TRBJ1-1): EAGVAQSPRYKIIEKRQSVAFWCNPISGHATLYWYQQILGQGPKLLIQFQNNGVVDDSQLPKDRFSAERLKGVDSTLKIQPAKLEDSAVYLCASSLGQVNTEAFFGQGTRLTVV.

The chain joins TRBV24-1 to TRBJ2-5; a possible D gene is TRBD1 (6 bases). Germline-derived CDR1 and CDR2 are KGHDR and SFDVKD. The ends were cut back, 3 bases at V and 4 bases at J, with 14 bases in the middle. The CDR3 sequence is 15 residues long. CDR3 residues: CATSDRTGNGETQYF. In DNA, the CDR3 is TGTGCCACCAGTGATCGTACAGGGAATGGAGAGACCCAGTACTTC.

This chain connects TRBV7-9 to TRBJ2-3, with 7 bases identical to TRBD1. Germline CDR1 reads SEHNR; CDR2 reads FQNEAQ (reference sequence). The CDR3 has 12 amino acids. The CDR3 reads CAAPQGADTQYF. The CDR3 nucleotides are TGTGCAGCCCCCCAGGGGGCAGATACGCAGTATTTT.

The chain employs TRBV20-1 and TRBJ1-2, with a weak D call TRBD1 (6 bases). V lost 3 bases and J 6 bases, leaving 11 bases between the germline ends. This CDR3 spans 12 amino acids. Per germline, CDR1 DFQATT and CDR2 SNEGSKA (reference sequence). DNA of the CDR3: TGCAGTGCTAGTGAGGGGGGGAATGGCTACACCTTC. The encoded protein is CSASEGGNGYTF.

CDR3 in DNA: TGCGCCAGCAGCCATGGGACAGGGGGAATCCCTGCCTACGAGCAGTACTTC. Protein sequence: CASSHGTGGIPAYEQYF. The rearrangement joins TRBV5-1 to TRBJ2-7, with 11 positions matching TRBD1. The V segment lost 4 bases and the J segment 2 bases; nucleotides outside the gene matches: 11. This CDR3 region has 17 residues. From germline, CDR1 is SGHRS and CDR2 YFSETQ.

V is TRBV5-4 and J is TRBJ2-1, with D possibly being TRBD2 (5 bases). The CDR3 loop spans 14 amino acids. Trimming left V 4 bases short and J 6 bases short, with 14 bases between. CDR1 is SGHNT, CDR2 YYREEE, per germline (reference sequence). CDR3 DNA sequence: TGTGCCAGCAGCCCCTCGAGAGGGTTCAATGAGCAGTTCTTC. Translation gives CASSPSRGFNEQFF.

The rearrangement joins TRBV11-3 to TRBJ1-2; 10 nucleotides align to TRBD1. Germline V gene lookup returns CDR1 SGHNT and CDR2 YENEEA. Germline trimming cut 5 bases from V and 6 bases from J; bases unmatched to any gene: 6. The CDR3 consists of 14 residues. CDR3 DNA sequence: TGTGCCAGCAGCCCCGCCGGGACAGGGGATGGCTACACCTTC. Translating it yields CASSPAGTGDGYTF.

This sequence joins TRBV5-4 and TRBJ2-5; 7 bases are a match to TRBD1. The CDR3 length is 16 residues. With 4 bases clipped from V and 3 bases from J, the junction kept 12 bases outside the gene matches. CDR1 is SGHNT and CDR2 is YYREEE in the germline V gene (reference sequence). In nucleotides, the CDR3 is TGTGCCAGCAGCGGATGGGACAGAACCAACGAAGAGACCCAGTACTTC. Encoded protein: CASSGWDRTNEETQYF.

The gene calls are TRBV2 and TRBJ1-6; 9 nucleotides agree with TRBD1. The V gene end was trimmed by 9 bases and the J gene end by 5 bases; junction bases not matched to a gene: 8. Germline CDR1 reads SNHLY; CDR2 reads FYNNEI. The CDR3 runs to 15 residues. The CDR3 reads CASTGTGNNNSPLHF. CDR3 in DNA: TGTGCCAGTACCGGGACAGGGAATAATAATTCACCCCTCCACTTT. The entire variable domain, with the rest obtained from reference TRBV2 and TRBJ1-6, is as follows: EPEVTQTPSHQVTQMGQEVILRCVPISNHLYFYWYRQILGQKVEFLVSFYNNEISEKSEIFDDQFSVERPDGSNFTLKIRSTKLEDSAMYFCASTGTGNNNSPLHFGNGTRLTVT.

The chain couples TRBV6-6 to TRBJ2-1; TRBD2 is a possible D gene (5 bases). V dropped 2 bases and J dropped 9 bases, with 11 bases sitting between them. The CDR3 has 13 amino acids. The germline CDR1 and CDR2 sequences are MNHNY and SVGAGI (reference sequence). Here the CDR3 reads CASSYASSSEQFF. CDR3 coding DNA: TGTGCCAGCAGTTACGCCTCTAGCAGTGAGCAGTTCTTC.

The chain carries TRBV6-2 or TRBV6-3 and TRBJ2-4; D might be TRBD1 (5 bases). The germline V gene encodes CDR1 MNHEY and CDR2 SVGEGT. V lost 4 bases and J lost 0, with 13 bases in between. The CDR3 is 16 residues long. Here the CDR3 reads CASSSAGALAKNIQYF. As DNA, the CDR3 is TGTGCCAGCAGTTCGGCTGGGGCCTTAGCCAAAAACATTCAGTACTTC.

The table lists this clone with a count of one. The chain carries TRBV2 and TRBJ2-7; 7 bases align to TRBD1. The CDR3 contains 14 residues. Germline-derived CDR1 and CDR2 are SNHLY and FYNNEI. V was pared by 5 bases and J by 0 bases, with 4 bases of the junction left unmatched. CDR3 protein: CASSMDRSSYEQYF. The CDR3 coding sequence is TGTGCCAGCAGTATGGACAGGAGCTCCTACGAGCAGTACTTC.

This clone was seen just once. The chain recombines TRBV7-3 with TRBJ1-4, with D perhaps TRBD1 (6 bases). This CDR3 comprises 15 residues. Trimming stripped 1 base from V and 1 base from J, with 7 bases between. Germline CDR1 is SGHTA and CDR2 is FQGTGA. The CDR3, as DNA: TGTGCCAGCAGCTTAAGAGGGGGAACTAATGAAAAACTGTTTTTT. This sequence encodes CASSLRGGTNEKLFF.